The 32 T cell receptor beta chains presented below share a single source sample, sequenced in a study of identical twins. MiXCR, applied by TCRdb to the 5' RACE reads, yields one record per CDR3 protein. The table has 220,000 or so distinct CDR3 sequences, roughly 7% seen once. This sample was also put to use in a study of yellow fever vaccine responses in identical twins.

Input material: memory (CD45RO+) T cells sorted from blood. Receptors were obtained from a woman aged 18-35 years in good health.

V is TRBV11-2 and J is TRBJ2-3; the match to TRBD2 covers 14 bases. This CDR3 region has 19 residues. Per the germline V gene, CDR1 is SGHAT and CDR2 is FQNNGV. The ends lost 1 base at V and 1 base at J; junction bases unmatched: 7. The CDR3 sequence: CASSLGLAGGPMGTDTQYF. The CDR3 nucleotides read TGTGCCAGCAGCTTAGGACTAGCGGGGGGGCCGATGGGCACAGATACGCAGTATTTT.

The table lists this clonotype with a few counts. Here the CDR3 reads CASSYSNRLAGAYEQYF. The DNA for the CDR3 is TGTGCCAGCAGTTACTCGAATCGTCTAGCGGGAGCCTACGAGCAGTACTTC. This sequence joins TRBV6-2 or TRBV6-3 and TRBJ2-7; TRBD2 matches at 10 bases. Germline V gene data show CDR1 as MNHEY and CDR2 as SVGEGT. The CDR3 has 17 amino acids. J lost 2 bases, V lost 0 bases, and 7 bases had no gene match.

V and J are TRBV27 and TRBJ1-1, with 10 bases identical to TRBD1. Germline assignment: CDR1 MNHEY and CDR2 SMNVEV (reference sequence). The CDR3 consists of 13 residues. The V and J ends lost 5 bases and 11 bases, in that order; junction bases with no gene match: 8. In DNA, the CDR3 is TGTGCCAGCAGTCTTCGACAGGGGGCGTCGGCTTTCTTT. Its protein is CASSLRQGASAFF.

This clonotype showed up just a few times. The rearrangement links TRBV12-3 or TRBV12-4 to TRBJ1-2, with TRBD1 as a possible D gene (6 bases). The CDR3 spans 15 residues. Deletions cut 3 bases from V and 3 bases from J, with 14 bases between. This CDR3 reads CASSFDINRDYGYTF. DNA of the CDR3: TGTGCCAGCAGTTTCGACATAAACAGGGACTATGGCTACACCTTC.

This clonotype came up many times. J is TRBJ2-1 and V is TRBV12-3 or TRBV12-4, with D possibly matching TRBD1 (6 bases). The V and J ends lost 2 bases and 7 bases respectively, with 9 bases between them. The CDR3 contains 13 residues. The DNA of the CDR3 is TGTGCCAGCAGTTTACTAACAGGGAATGAGCAGTTCTTC. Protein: CASSLLTGNEQFF.

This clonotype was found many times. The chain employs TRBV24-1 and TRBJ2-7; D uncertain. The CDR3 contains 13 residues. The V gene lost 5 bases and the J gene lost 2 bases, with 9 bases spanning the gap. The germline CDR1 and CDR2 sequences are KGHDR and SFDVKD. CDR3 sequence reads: CATSGTGPYEQYF. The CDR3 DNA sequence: TGTGCCACCAGTGGGACGGGTCCCTACGAGCAGTACTTC.

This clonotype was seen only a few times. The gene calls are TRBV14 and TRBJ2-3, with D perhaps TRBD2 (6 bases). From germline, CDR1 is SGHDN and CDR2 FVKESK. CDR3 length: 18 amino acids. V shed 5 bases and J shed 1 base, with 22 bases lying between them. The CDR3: CASSDSEVRGNRTDTQYF. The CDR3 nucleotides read TGTGCCAGCAGCGACTCAGAGGTTCGGGGGAACCGCACAGATACGCAGTATTTT.

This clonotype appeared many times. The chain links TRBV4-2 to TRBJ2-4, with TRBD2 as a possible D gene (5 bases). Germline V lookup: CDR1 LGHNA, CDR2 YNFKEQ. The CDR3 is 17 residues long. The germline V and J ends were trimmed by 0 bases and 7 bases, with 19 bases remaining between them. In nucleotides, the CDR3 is TGTGCCAGCAGCCAAGAAAACGGGATTGGTCCGGGGAACATTCAGTACTTC. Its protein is CASSQENGIGPGNIQYF.

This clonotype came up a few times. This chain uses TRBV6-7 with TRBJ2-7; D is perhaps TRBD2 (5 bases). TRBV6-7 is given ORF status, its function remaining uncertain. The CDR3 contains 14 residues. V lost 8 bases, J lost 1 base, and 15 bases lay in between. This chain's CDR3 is CASQNLGLSYEQYF. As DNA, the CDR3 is TGTGCCAGCCAGAACCTCGGACTTTCCTACGAGCAGTACTTC.

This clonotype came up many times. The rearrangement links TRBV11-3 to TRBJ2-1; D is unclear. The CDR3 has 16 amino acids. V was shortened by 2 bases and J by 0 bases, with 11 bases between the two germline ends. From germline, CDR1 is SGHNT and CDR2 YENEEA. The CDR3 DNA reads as TGTGCCAGCAGCTTAAAGGGTCAATACTCCTACAATGAGCAGTTCTTC. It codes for CASSLKGQYSYNEQFF.

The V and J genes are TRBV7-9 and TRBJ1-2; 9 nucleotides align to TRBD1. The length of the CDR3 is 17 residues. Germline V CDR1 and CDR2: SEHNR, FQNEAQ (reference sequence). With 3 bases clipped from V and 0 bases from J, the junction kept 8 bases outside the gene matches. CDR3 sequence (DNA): TGTGCCAGCAGCTTTACCCCGGGACAGGGAACTAACTATGGCTACACCTTC. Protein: CASSFTPGQGTNYGYTF.

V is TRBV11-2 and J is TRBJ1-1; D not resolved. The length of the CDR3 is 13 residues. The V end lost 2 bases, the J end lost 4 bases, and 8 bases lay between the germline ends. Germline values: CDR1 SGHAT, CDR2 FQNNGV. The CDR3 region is CASSLSTGTEAFF. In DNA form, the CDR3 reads TGTGCCAGCAGCTTATCGACTGGCACTGAAGCTTTCTTT.

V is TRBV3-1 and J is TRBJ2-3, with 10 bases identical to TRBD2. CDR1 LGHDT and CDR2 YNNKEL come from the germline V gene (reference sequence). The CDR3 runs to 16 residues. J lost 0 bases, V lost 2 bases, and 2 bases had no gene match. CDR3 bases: TGTGCCAGCAGCCAAACTAGCGGGGTTAGCACAGATACGCAGTATTTT. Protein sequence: CASSQTSGVSTDTQYF.

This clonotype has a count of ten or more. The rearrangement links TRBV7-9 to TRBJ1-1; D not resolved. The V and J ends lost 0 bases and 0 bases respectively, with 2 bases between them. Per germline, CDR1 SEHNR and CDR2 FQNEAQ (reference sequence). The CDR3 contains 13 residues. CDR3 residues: CASSLALNTEAFF. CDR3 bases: TGTGCCAGCAGCTTAGCACTGAACACTGAAGCTTTCTTT.

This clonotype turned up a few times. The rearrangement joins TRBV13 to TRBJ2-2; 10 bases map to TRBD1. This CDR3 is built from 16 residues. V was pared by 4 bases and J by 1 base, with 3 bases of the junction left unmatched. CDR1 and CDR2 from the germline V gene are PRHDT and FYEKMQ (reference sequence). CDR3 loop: CASSYGQGENTGELFF. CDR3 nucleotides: TGTGCCAGCAGCTACGGACAGGGGGAGAACACCGGGGAGCTGTTTTTT.

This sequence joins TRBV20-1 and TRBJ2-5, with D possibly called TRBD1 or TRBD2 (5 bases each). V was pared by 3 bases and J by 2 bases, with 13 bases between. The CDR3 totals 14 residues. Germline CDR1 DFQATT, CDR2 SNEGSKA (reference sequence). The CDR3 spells CSARAGAPQETQYF. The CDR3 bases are TGCAGTGCTAGGGCCGGGGCACCACAAGAGACCCAGTACTTC.

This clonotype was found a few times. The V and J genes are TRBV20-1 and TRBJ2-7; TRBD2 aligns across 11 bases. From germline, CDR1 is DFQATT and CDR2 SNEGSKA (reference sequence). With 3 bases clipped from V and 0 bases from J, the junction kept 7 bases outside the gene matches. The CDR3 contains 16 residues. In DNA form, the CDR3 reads TGCAGTGCTAGCAACCCCCTAGCGGGGGGCTCCTACGAGCAGTACTTC. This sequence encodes CSASNPLAGGSYEQYF.

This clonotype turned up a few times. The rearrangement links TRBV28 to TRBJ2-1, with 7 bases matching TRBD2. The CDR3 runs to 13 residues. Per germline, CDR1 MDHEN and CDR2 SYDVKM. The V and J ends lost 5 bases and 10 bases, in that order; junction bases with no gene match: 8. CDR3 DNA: TGTGCCAGCAGTCCGGGAGGCATTGGAGAGCAGTTCTTC. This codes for CASSPGGIGEQFF.

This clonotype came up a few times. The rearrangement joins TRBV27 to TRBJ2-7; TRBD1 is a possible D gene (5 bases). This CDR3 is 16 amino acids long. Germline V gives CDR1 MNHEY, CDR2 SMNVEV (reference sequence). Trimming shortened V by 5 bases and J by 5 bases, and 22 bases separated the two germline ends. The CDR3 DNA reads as TGTGCCAGCAGTCAGACCAGGATGGGGCCCCAGAACGAGCAGTACGTC. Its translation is CASSQTRMGPQNEQYV.

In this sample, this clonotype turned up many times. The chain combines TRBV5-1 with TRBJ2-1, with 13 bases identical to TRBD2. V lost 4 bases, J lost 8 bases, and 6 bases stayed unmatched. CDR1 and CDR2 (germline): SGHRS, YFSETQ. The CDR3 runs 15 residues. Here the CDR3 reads CASSTGTSGTDEQFF. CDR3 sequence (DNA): TGCGCCAGCAGCACGGGGACTAGCGGGACGGATGAGCAGTTCTTC.

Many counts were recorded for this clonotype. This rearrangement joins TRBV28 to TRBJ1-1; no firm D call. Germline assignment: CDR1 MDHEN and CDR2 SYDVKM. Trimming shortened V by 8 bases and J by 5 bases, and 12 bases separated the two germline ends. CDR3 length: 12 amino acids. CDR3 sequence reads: CASCDPSTEAFF. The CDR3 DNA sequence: TGTGCCAGCTGCGATCCCTCGACTGAAGCTTTCTTT.

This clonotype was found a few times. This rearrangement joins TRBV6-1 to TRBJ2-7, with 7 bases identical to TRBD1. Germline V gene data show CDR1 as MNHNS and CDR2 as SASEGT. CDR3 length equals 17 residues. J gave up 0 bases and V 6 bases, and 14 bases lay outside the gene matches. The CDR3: CASSPYPGTATSYEQYV. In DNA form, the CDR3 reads TGTGCCAGCAGCCCCTACCCCGGGACAGCCACCTCCTACGAGCAGTACGTC.

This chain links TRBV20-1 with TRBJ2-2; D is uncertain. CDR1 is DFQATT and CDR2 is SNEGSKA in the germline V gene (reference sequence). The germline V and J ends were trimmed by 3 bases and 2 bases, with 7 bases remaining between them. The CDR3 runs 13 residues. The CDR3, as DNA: TGCAGTGCTAGCGACTTTAACACCGGGGAGCTGTTTTTT. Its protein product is CSASDFNTGELFF.

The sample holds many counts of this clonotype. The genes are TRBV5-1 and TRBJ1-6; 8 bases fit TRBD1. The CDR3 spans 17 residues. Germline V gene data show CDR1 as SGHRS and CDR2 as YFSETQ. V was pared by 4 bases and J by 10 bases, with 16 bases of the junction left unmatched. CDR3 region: CASSLIFRQGKSSPLHF. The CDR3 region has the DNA TGCGCCAGCAGCCTAATCTTTCGACAGGGGAAGTCGTCACCCCTCCACTTT.

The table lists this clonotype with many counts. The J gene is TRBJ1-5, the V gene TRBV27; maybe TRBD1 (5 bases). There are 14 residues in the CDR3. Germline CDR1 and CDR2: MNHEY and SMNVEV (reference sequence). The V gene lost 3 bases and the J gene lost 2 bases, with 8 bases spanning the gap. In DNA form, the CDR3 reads TGTGCCAGCAGTTTTCAGGGTCGCAATCAGCCCCAGCATTTT. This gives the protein CASSFQGRNQPQHF.

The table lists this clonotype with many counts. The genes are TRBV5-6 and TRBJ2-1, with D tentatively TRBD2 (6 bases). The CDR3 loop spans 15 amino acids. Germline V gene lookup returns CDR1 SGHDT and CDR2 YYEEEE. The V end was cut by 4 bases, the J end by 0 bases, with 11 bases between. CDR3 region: CASSPPGGSYNEQFF. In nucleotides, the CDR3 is TGTGCCAGCAGCCCTCCCGGGGGCTCCTACAATGAGCAGTTCTTC.

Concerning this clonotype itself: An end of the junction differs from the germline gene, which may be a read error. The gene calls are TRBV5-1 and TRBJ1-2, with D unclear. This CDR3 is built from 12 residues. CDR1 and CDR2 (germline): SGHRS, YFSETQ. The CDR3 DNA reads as TGCGCCCGCAGGAGGGTTGACTATGGCTACACCTTC. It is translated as CARRRVDYGYTF.

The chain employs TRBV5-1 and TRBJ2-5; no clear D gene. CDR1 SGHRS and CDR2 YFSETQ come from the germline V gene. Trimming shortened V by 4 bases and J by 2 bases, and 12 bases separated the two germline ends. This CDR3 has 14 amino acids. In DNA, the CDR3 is TGCGCCAGCAGCCGATCTGGAGTTCAAGAGACCCAGTACTTC. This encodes CASSRSGVQETQYF.

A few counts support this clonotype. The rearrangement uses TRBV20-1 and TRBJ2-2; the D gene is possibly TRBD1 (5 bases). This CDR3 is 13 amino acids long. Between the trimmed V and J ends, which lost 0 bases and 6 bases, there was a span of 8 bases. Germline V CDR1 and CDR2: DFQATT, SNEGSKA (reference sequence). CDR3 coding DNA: TGCAGTGCTAGAGACAGGGTGCCCGGGGAGCTGTTTTTT. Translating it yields CSARDRVPGELFF.

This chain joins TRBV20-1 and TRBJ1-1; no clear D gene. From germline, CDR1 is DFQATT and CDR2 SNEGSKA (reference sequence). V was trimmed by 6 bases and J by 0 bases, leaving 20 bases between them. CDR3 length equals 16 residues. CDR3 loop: CSAPITDGAMNTEAFF. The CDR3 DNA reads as TGCAGTGCGCCCATAACGGACGGAGCTATGAACACTGAAGCTTTCTTT.

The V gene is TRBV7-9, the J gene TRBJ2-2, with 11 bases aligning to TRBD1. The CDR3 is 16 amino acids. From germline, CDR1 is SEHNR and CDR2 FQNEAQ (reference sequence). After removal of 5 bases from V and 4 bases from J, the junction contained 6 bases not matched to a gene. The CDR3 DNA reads TGTGCCAGCAGCAGGACAGGGGGCATAGGCACCGGGGAGCTGTTTTTT. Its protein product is CASSRTGGIGTGELFF.

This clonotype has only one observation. The CDR3 coding sequence is TGCAGTGCTAGTGGCGTGTTGCCGGGACTAGCGGGGAAGCAGTTCTTC. Protein sequence: CSASGVLPGLAGKQFF. The chain couples TRBV20-1 to TRBJ2-1, with 13 bases matching TRBD2. The length of the CDR3 is 16 residues. In germline, CDR1 is DFQATT, CDR2 SNEGSKA (reference sequence). J gave up 11 bases and V 3 bases, and 13 bases lay outside the gene matches.